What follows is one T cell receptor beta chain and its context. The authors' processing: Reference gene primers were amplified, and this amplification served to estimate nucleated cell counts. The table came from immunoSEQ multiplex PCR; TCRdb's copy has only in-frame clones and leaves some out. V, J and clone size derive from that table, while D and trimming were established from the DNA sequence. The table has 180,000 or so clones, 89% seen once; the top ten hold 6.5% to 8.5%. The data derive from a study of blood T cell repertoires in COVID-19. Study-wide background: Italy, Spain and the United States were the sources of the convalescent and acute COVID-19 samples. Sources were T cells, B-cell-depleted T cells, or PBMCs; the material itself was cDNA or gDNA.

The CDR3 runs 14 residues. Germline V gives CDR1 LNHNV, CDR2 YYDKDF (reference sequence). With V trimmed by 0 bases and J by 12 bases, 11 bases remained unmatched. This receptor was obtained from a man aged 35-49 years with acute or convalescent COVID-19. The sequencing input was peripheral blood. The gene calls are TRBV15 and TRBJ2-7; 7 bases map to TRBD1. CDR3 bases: TGTGCCACCAGCAGAGATGAGGGGGCTCAGGGGTTGTACTTC. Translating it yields CATSRDEGAQGLYF.